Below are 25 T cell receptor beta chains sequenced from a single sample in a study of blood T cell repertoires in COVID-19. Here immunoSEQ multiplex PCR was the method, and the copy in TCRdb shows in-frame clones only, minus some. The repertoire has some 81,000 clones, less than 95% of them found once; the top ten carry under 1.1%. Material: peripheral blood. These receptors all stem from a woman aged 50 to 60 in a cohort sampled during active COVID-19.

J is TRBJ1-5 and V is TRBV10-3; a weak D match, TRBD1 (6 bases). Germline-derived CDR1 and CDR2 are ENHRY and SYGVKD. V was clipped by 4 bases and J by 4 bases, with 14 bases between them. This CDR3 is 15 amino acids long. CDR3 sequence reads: CAISVLGGGNQPQHF. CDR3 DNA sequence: TGTGCCATCAGTGTTTTGGGAGGGGGAAATCAGCCCCAGCATTTT.

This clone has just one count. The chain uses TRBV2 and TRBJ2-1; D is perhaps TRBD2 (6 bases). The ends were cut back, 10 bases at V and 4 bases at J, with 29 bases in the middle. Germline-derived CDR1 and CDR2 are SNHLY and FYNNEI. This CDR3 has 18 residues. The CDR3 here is CATAIEGLGTGRYNEQFF. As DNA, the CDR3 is TGTGCCACCGCAATTGAGGGACTTGGGACGGGACGGTACAATGAGCAGTTCTTC.

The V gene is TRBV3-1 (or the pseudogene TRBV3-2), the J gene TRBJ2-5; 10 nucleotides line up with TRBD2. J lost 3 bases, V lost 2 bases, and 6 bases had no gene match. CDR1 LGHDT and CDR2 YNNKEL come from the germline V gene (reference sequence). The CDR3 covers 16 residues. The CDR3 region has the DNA TGTGCCAGCAGCCAAAACCCAGCGGGAGGGGAAGAGACCCAGTACTTC. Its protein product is CASSQNPAGGEETQYF.

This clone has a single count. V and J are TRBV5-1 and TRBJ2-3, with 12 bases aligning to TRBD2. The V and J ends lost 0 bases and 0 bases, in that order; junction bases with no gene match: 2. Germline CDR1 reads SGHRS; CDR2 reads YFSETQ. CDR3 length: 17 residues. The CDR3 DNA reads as TGCGCCAGCAGCTTGGTAGGGACTAGCGGGAGCACAGATACGCAGTATTTT. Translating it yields CASSLVGTSGSTDTQYF.

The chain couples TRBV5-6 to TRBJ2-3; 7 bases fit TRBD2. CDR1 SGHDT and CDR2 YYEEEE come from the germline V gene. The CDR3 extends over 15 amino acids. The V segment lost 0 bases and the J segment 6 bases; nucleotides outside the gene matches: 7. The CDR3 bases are TGTGCCAGCAGCTTGGGCCTAGCGGAGGGGGATACGCAGTATTTT. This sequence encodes CASSLGLAEGDTQYF.

The chain's CDR3 is CATSDGADRTGELFF. DNA of the CDR3: TGTGCCACCAGTGATGGGGCGGACAGAACCGGGGAGCTGTTTTTT. The rearrangement joins TRBV24-1 to TRBJ2-2, with D perhaps matching TRBD1 (6 bases). The CDR3 is made up of 15 amino acids. Germline lookup yields CDR1 KGHDR and CDR2 SFDVKD. Trimming cost V 3 bases and J 5 bases, with 12 bases left between them.

This CDR3 is CASMASGRETQYF. CDR3 coding DNA: TGTGCCAGTATGGCTAGCGGGAGGGAGACCCAGTACTTC. This chain links TRBV19 with TRBJ2-5; 11 positions match TRBD2. There are 13 residues in the CDR3. Losses at the gene ends were 7 bases for V and 5 bases for J; bases not matched to a gene: 3. The germline V gene has CDR1 LNHDA and CDR2 SQIVND (reference sequence).

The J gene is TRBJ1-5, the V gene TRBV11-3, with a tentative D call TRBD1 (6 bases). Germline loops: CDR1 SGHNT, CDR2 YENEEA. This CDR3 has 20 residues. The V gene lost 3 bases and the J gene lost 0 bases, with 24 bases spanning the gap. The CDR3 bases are TGTGCCAGCAGCTTGGGCTGGAGACAGGAGAATAGGTATAGCAATCAGCCCCAGCATTTT. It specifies CASSLGWRQENRYSNQPQHF. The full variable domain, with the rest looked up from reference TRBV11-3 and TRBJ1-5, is EAGVVQSPRYKIIEKKQPVAFWCNPISGHNTLYWYLQNLGQGPELLIRYENEEAVDDSQLPKDRFSAERLKGVDSTLKIQPAELGDSAVYLCASSLGWRQENRYSNQPQHFGDGTRLSIL.

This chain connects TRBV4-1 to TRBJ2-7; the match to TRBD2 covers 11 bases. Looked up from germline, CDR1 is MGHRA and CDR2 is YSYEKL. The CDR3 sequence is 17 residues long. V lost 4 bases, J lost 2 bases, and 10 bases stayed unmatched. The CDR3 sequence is CASSPRDSGRATYEQYF. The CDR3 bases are TGCGCCAGCAGCCCTAGGGATAGCGGGAGGGCGACCTACGAGCAGTACTTC.

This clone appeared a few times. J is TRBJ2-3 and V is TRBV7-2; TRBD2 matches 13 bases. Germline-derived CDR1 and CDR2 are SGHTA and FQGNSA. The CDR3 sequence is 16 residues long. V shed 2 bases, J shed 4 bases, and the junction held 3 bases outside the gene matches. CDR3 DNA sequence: TGTGCCAGCAGCTTACCCACTAGCGGGAGGGCAGATACGCAGTATTTT. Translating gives CASSLPTSGRADTQYF.

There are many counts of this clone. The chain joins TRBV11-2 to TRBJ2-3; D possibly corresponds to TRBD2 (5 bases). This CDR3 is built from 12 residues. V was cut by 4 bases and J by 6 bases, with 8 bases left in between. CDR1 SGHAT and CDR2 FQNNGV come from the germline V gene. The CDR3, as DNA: TGTGCCAGCAGCTCGTTAGCGGATACGCAGTATTTT. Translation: CASSSLADTQYF.

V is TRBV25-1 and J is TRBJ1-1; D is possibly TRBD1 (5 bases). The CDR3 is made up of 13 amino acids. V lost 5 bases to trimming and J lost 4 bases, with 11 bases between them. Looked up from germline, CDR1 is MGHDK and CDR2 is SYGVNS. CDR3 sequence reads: CASSSGGGTEAFF. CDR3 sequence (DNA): TGTGCCAGCAGTTCCGGGGGAGGCACTGAAGCTTTCTTT.

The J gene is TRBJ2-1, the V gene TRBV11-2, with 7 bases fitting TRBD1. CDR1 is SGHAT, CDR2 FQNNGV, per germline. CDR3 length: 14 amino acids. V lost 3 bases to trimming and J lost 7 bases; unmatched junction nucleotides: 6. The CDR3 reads CASSFRGTLNEQFF. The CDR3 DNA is TGTGCCAGCAGCTTCAGGGGGACGTTAAATGAGCAGTTCTTC.

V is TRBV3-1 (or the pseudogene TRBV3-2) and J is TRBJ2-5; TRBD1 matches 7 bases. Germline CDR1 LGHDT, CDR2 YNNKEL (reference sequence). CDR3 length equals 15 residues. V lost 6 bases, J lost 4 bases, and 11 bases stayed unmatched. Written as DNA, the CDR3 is TGTGCCAGCAGACAGGGGAATGGGTACAGAGAGACCCAGTACTTC. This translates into CASRQGNGYRETQYF.

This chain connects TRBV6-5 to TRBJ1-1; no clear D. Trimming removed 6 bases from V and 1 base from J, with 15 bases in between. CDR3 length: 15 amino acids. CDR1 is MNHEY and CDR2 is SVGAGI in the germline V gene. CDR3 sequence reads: CASRRYNEGNTEAFF. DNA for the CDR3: TGTGCCAGCAGGAGGTACAATGAGGGGAACACTGAAGCTTTCTTT.

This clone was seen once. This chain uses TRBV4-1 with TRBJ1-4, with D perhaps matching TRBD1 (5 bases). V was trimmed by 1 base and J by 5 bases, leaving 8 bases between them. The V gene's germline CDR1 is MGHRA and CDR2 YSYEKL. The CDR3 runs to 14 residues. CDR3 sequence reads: CASSQGPGNEKLFF. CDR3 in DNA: TGCGCCAGCAGCCAAGGACCAGGGAATGAAAAACTGTTTTTT.

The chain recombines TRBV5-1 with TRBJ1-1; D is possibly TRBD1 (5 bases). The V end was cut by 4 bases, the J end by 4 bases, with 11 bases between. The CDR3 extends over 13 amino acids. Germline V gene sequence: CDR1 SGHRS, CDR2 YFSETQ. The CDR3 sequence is CASSGTGVTEAFF. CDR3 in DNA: TGCGCCAGCAGCGGGACGGGAGTCACTGAAGCTTTCTTT.

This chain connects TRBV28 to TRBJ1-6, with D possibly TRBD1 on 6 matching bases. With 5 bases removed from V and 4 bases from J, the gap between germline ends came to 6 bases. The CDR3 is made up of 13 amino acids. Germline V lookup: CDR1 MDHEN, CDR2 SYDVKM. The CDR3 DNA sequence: TGTGCCAGCAGTACAGGGTATAATTCACCCCTCCACTTT. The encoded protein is CASSTGYNSPLHF.

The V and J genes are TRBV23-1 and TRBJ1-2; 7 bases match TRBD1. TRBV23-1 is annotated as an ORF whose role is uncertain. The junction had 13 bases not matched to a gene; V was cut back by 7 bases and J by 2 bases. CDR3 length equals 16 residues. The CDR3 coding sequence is TGCGCCAGCACCCTGCAAGGGACAGAGCAGAACTATGGCTACACCTTC. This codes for CASTLQGTEQNYGYTF.

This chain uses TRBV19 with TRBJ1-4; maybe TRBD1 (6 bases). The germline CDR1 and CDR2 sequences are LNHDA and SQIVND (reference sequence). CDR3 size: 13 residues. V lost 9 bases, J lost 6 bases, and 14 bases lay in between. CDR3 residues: CASNRVSYEKLFF. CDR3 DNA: TGTGCCAGCAACAGGGTTTCGTATGAAAAACTGTTTTTT.

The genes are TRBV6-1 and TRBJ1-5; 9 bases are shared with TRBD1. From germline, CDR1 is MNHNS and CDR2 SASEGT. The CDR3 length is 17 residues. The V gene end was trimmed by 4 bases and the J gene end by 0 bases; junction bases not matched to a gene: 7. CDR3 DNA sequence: TGTGCCAGCAGTGGGGACAGGGCTCTAACTAGCAATCAGCCCCAGCATTTT. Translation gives CASSGDRALTSNQPQHF.

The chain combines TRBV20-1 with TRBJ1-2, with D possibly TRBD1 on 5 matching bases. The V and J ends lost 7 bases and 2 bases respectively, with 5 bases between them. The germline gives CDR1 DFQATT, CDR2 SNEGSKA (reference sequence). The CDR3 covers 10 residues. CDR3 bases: TGCAGTGAGGGGAACTATGGCTACACCTTC. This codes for CSEGNYGYTF.

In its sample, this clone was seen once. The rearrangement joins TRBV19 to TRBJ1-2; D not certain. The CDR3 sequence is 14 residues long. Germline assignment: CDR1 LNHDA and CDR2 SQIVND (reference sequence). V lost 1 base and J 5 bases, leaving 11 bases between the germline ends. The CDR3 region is CASSIVADSYGYTF. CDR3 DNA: TGTGCCAGTAGTATAGTGGCAGATTCGTATGGCTACACCTTC.

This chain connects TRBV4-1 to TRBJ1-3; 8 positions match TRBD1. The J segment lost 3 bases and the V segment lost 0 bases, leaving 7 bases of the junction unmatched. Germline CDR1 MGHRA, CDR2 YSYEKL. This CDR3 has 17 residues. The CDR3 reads CASSQETGQVFGNTIYF. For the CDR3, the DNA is TGCGCCAGCAGCCAAGAAACGGGACAGGTCTTTGGAAACACCATATATTTT.

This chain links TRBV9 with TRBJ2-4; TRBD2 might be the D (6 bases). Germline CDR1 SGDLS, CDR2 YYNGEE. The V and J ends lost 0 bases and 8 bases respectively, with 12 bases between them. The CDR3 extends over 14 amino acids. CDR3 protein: CASSVGSQRDIQYF. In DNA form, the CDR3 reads TGTGCCAGCAGCGTAGGGTCCCAGCGGGACATTCAGTACTTC.